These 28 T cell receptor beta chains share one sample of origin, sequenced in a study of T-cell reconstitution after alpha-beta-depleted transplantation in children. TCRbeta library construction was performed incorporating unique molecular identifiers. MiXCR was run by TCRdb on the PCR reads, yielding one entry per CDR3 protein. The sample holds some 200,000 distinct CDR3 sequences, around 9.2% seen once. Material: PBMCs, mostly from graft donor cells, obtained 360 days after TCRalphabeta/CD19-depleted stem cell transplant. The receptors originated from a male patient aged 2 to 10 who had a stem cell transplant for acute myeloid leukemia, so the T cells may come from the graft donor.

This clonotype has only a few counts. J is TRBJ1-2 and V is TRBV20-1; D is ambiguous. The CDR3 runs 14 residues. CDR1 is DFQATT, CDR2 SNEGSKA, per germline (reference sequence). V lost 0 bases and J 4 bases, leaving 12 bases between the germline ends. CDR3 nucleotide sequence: TGCAGTGCTAGAGATCAGCGGACGGCCTATGGCTACACCTTC. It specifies CSARDQRTAYGYTF.

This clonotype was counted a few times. The CDR3 nucleotides read TGTGCCAGCAGTGAACCGGGCTCTGGAAACACCATATATTTT. Residues: CASSEPGSGNTIYF. The rearrangement joins TRBV6-1 to TRBJ1-3; D gene unclear. Germline lookup yields CDR1 MNHNS and CDR2 SASEGT. This CDR3 contains 14 residues. The V and J ends lost 2 bases and 0 bases respectively, with 5 bases between them.

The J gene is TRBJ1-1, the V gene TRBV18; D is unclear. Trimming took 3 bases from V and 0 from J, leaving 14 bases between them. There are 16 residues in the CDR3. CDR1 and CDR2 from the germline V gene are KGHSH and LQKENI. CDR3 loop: CASSPTRQRVNTEAFF. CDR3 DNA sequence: TGTGCCAGCTCACCGACCCGCCAGCGGGTGAACACTGAAGCTTTCTTT.

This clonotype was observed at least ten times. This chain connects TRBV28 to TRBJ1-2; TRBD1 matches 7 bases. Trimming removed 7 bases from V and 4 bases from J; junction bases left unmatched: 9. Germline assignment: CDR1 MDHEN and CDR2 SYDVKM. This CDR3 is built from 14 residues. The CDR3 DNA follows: TGTGCCAGCACCCCAGGGGGGCAGGGCTATGGCTACACCTTC. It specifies CASTPGGQGYGYTF.

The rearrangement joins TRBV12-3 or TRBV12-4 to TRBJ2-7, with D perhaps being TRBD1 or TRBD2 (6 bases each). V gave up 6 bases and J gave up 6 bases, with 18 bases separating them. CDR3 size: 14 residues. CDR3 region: CASRMGVKGGEQYF. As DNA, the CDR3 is TGTGCCAGCAGGATGGGGGTGAAGGGGGGCGAGCAGTACTTC.

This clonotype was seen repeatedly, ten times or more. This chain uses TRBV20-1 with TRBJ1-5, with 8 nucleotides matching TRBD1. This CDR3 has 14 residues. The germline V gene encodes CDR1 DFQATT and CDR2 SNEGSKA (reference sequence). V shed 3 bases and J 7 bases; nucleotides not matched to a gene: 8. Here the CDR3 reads CSARADRAGQPQHF. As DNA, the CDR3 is TGCAGTGCTAGGGCGGACAGGGCGGGCCAGCCCCAGCATTTT.

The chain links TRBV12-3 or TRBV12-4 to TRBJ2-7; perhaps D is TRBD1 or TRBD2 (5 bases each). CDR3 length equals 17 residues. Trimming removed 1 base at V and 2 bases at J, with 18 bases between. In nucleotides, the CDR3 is TGTGCCAGCAGTTTAGGCGGTTTTAGGACACTAGCCTACGAGCAGTACTTC. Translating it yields CASSLGGFRTLAYEQYF.

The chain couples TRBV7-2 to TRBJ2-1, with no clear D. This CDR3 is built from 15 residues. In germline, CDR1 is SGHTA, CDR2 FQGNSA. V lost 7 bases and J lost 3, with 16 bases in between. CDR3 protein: CASTKYGFGYNEQFF. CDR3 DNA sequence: TGTGCCAGCACGAAGTACGGGTTTGGCTACAATGAGCAGTTCTTC.

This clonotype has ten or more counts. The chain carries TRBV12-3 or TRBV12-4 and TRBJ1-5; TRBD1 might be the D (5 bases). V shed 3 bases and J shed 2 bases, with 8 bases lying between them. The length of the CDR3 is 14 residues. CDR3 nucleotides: TGTGCCAGCAGTTTGACAGCCGGCAATCAGCCCCAGCATTTT. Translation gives CASSLTAGNQPQHF.

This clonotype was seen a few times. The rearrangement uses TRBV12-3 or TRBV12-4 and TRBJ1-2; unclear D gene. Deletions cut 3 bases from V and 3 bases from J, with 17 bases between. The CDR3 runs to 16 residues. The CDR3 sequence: CASSLVVALGDYGYTF. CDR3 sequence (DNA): TGTGCCAGCAGTTTGGTCGTGGCCCTCGGGGACTATGGCTACACCTTC.

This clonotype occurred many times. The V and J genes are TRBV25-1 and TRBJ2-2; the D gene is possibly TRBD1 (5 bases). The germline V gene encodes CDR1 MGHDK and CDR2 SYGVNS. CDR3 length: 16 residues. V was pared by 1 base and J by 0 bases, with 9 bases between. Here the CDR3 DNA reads TGTGCCAGCAGTGAATTGGACAAGTCGAACACCGGGGAGCTGTTTTTT. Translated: CASSELDKSNTGELFF.

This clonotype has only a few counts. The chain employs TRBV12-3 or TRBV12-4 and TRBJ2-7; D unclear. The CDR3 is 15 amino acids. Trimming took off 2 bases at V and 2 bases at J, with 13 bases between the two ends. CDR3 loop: CASSLQSVAAYEQYF. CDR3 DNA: TGTGCCAGCAGTTTACAGTCGGTAGCCGCCTACGAGCAGTACTTC.

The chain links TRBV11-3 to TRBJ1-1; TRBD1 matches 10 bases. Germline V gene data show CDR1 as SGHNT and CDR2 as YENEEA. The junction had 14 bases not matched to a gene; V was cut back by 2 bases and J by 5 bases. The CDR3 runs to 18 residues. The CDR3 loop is CASSLKGGQGKETTEAFF. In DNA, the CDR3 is TGTGCCAGCAGCTTAAAAGGGGGACAGGGGAAGGAGACAACTGAAGCTTTCTTT.

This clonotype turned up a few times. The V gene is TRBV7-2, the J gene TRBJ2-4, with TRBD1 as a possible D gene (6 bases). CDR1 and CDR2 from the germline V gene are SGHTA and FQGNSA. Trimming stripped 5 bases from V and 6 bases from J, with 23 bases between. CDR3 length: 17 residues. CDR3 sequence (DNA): TGTGCCAGCAGCCCGAGAGGGGGACCGTGGGGGACAAACATTCAGTACTTC. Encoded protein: CASSPRGGPWGTNIQYF. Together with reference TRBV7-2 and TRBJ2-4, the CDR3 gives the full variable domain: GAGVSQSPSNKVTEKGKDVELRCDPISGHTALYWYRQSLGQGLEFLIYFQGNSAPDKSGLPSDRFSAERTGGSVSTLTIQRTQQEDSAVYLCASSPRGGPWGTNIQYFGAGTRLSVL.

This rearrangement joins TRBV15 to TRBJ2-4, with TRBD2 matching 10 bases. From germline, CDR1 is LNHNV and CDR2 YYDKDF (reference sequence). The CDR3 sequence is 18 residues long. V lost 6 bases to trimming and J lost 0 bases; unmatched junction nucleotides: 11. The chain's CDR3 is CATSVLAGAYLAKNIQYF. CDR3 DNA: TGTGCCACCAGTGTTCTAGCGGGGGCTTATCTAGCCAAAAACATTCAGTACTTC.

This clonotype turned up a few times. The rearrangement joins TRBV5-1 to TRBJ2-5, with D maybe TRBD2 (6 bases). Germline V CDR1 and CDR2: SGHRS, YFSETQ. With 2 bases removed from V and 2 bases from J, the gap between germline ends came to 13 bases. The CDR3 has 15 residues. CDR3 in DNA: TGCGCCAGCAGCTTCCGCCCCGGGAGTCAAGAGACCCAGTACTTC. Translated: CASSFRPGSQETQYF.

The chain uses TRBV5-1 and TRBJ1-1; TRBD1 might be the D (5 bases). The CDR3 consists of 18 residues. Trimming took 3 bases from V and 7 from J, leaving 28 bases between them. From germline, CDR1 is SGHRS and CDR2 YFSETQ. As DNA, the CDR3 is TGCGCCAGCAGCTCCCTTGGGGCCTCGAGAAACCTCGGGGTTGAAGCTTTCTTT. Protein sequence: CASSSLGASRNLGVEAFF.

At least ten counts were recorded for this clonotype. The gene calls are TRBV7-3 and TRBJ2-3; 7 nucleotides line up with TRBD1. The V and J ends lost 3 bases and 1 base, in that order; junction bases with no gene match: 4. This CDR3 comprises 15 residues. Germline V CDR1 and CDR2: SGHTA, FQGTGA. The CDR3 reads CASSFRDRGTDTQYF. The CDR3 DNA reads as TGTGCCAGCAGCTTCCGGGACAGAGGCACAGATACGCAGTATTTT.

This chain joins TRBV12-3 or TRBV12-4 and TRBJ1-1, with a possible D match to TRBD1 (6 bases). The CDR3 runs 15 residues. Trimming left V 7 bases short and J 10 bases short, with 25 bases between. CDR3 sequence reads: CASIWGTGTLGGAFF. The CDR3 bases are TGTGCCAGCATCTGGGGGACTGGCACCCTAGGGGGAGCTTTCTTT.

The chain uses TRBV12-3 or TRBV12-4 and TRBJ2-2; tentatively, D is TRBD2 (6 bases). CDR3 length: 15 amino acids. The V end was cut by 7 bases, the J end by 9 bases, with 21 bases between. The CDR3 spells CASTMGLRGGRELFF. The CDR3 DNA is TGTGCCAGCACCATGGGTCTTCGGGGAGGAAGGGAGCTGTTTTTT.

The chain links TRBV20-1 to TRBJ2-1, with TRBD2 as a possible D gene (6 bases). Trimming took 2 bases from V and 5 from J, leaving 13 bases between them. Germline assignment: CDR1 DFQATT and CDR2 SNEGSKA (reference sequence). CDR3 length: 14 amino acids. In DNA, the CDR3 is TGCAGTGCTAGACCACCGGGACTCCACAATGAGCAGTTCTTC. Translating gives CSARPPGLHNEQFF.

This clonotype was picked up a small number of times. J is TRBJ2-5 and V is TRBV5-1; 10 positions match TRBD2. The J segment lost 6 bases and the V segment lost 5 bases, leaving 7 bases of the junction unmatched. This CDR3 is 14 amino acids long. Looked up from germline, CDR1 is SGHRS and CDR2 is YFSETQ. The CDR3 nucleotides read TGCGCCAGCAGGCAAGCGGGGGGGCTGAAGACCCAGTACTTC. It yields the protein CASRQAGGLKTQYF.

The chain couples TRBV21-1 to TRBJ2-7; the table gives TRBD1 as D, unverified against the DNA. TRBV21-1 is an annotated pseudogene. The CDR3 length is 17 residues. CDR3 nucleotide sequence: TGTGCCAGCAGCAAAGGCGAACGGGACCCCCATAATTCCTCTCAGTACGTC. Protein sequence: CASSKGERDPHNSSQYV.

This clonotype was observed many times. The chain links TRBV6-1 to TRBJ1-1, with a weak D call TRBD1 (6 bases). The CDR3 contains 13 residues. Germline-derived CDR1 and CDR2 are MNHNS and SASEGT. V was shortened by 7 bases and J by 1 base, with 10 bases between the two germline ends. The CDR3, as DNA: TGTGCCAGCACCCAGGGGCAGAACACTGAAGCTTTCTTT. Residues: CASTQGQNTEAFF.

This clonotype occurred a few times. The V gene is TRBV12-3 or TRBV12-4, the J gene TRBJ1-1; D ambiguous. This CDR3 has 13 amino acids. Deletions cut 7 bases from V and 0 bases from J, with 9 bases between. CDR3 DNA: TGTGCCAGCACCTTGCTGATGAACACTGAAGCTTTCTTT. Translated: CASTLLMNTEAFF.

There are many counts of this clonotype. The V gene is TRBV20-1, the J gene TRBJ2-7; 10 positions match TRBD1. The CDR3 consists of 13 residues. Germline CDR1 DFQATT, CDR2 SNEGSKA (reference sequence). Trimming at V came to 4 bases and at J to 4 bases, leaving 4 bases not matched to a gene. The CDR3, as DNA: TGCAGTGCTAAATCGGACAGGGGGTACGAGCAGTACTTC. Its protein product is CSAKSDRGYEQYF.

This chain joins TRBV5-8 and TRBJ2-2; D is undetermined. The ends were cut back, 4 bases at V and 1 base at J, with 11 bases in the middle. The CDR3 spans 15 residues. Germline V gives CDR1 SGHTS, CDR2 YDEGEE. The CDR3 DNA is TGTGCCAGCAGCCTTGGACCTTGGAACACCGGGGAGCTGTTTTTT. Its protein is CASSLGPWNTGELFF. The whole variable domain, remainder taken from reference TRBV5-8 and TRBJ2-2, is EAGVTQSPTHLIKTRGQQATLRCSPISGHTSVYWYQQALGLGLQFLLWYDEGEERNRGNFPPRFSGRQFPNYSSELNVNALELEDSALYLCASSLGPWNTGELFFGEGSRLTVL.

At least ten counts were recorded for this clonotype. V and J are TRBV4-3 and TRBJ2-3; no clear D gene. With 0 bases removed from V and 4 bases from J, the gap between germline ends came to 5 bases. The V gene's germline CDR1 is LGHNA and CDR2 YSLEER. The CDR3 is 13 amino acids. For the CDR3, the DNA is TGCGCCAGCAGCCAAGATTGGGCAGATACGCAGTATTTT. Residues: CASSQDWADTQYF.